This T cell receptor beta chain comes out of a study of T cells in Graves' hyperthyroidism and ophthalmopathy. TCR beta CDR3 region amplification was performed from RNA transcripts. The primer set for the first-round RT-PCR of the TCR CDR3 was HTBI. From the multiplex PCR reads, TCRdb called clonotypes with MiXCR, one entry per CDR3 protein. The repertoire holds roughly 500,000 distinct CDR3 sequences, with around 22% as singletons. This clonotype was detected only a few times. The study excluded patients with uncontrolled infection, other autoimmune disease, pregnancy or lactation. The TCR was taken from a woman between 25 and 40 years old with Graves' ophthalmopathy. Sequencing was performed on blood.

CDR3 region: CSASRAGGGLGYGYTF. The CDR3 nucleotides are TGCAGTGCTAGTCGGGCCGGTGGGGGGCTAGGGTATGGCTACACCTTC. The chain employs TRBV20-1 and TRBJ1-2; possibly TRBD1 for D (6 bases). The germline V and J ends were trimmed by 3 bases and 5 bases, with 22 bases remaining between them. In germline, CDR1 is DFQATT, CDR2 SNEGSKA (reference sequence). CDR3 length: 16 residues.